This TCR beta chain was documented in a study of regulatory T cells in long-lasting Graves disease. TCR beta libraries were built with iRepertoire HTBI primers and Arm-PCR of CDR3 regions. TCRdb re-derived calls from the multiplex PCR reads in MiXCR, one entry per CDR3 protein. The repertoire holds around 500,000 distinct CDR3 sequences, with roughly 14% as singletons. This clonotype occurred many times. Documented time point: newly diagnosed GD, antithyroid drugs for less than 3 months. PBMCs were the source of the RNA used for TCR sequencing. Separately, the same data were catalogued under a study of T cells in Graves' hyperthyroidism and ophthalmopathy. That work contributes: It was uncontrolled infection, other autoimmune disease, pregnancy or lactation that excluded patients. Primed by the HTBI set, a first-round RT-PCR was run on the TCR CDR3.

The TCR originated in a man aged 30 to 45 with Graves disease. The material sequenced was peripheral blood mononuclear cells (PBMCs), taken at new diagnosis, from a patient treated with antithyroid drugs.

The CDR3 loop reads CASSGQGMETQYF. The CDR3 DNA follows: TGTGCCAGCAGCGGGCAGGGTATGGAGACCCAGTACTTC. The chain uses TRBV7-2 and TRBJ2-5, with D possibly being TRBD1 (5 bases). The length of the CDR3 is 13 residues. V lost 5 bases and J 5 bases, leaving 12 bases between the germline ends. Germline V gives CDR1 SGHTA, CDR2 FQGNSA.